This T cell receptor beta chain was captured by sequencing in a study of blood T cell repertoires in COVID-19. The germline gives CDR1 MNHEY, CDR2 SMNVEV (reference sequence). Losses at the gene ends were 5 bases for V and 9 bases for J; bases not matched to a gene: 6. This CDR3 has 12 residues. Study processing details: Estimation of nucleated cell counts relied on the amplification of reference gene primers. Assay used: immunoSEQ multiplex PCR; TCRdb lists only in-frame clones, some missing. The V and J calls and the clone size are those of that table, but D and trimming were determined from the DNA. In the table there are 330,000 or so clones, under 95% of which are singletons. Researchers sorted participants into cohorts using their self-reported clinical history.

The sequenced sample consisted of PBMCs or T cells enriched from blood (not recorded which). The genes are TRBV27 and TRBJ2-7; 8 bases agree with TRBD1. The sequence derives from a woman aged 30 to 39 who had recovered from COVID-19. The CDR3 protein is CASSPTGVVQYF. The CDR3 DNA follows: TGTGCCAGCAGTCCGACAGGGGTGGTGCAGTACTTC.